The next 3 T cell receptor beta chains were all read from a single sample in a study of post-analysis software for immune sequencing data. Notes on the study in general: Compared with controls, patients had more of five TRBV segments, including TRBV5-6, TRBV5-1 and TRBV20-1.

Included in the TCR beta cDNA libraries were unique molecular identifiers. TCRdb reanalysed the PCR reads using MiXCR and keeps one entry per CDR3 protein. The table has 450,000 to 700,000 distinct CDR3 sequences, 44% seen once. No antigen is known for these receptors. Sequences were obtained from blood. These receptor sequences come from a girl aged 5-17 years with multiple sclerosis.

The CDR3 nucleotides are TGCGCCAGCAGCCAAGACCCTTCGAATGAGCAGTTCTTC. The encoded protein is CASSQDPSNEQFF. The rearrangement uses TRBV4-1 and TRBJ2-1; the D is unclear. V was cut by 0 bases and J by 7 bases, with 7 bases left in between. CDR1 is MGHRA, CDR2 YSYEKL, per germline. The CDR3 is 13 amino acids.

This clonotype showed up just a few times. The rearrangement links TRBV6-5 to TRBJ2-7, with 10 bases aligning to TRBD1. Per the germline V gene, CDR1 is MNHEY and CDR2 is SVGAGI. The CDR3 is 15 residues long. J gave up 7 bases and V 1 base, and 7 bases lay outside the gene matches. Here the CDR3 reads CASSYLRQGAGEQYF. CDR3 DNA: TGTGCCAGCAGTTACTTACGACAGGGGGCGGGGGAGCAGTACTTC.

The V gene is TRBV12-3 or TRBV12-4, the J gene TRBJ1-4; no clear D. V was pared by 5 bases and J by 7 bases, with 14 bases between. CDR3 size: 14 residues. The CDR3 here is CASSPHGGIEKLFF. CDR3 sequence (DNA): TGTGCCAGCAGTCCCCATGGTGGAATTGAAAAACTGTTTTTT.